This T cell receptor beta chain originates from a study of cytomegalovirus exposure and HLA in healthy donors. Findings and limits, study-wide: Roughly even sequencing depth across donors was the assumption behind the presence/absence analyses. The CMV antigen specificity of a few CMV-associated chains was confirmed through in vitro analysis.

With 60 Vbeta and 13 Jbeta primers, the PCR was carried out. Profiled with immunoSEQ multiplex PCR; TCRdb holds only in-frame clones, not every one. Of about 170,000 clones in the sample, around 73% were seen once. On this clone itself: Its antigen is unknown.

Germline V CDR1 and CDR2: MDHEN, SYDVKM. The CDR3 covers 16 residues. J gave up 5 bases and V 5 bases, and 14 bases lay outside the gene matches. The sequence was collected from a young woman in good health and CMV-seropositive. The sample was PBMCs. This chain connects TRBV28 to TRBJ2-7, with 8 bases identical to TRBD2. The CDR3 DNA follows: TGTGCCAGCAGTCTCCGGGGCGGGGGGCAGTGGGACGAGCAGTACTTC. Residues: CASSLRGGGQWDEQYF.